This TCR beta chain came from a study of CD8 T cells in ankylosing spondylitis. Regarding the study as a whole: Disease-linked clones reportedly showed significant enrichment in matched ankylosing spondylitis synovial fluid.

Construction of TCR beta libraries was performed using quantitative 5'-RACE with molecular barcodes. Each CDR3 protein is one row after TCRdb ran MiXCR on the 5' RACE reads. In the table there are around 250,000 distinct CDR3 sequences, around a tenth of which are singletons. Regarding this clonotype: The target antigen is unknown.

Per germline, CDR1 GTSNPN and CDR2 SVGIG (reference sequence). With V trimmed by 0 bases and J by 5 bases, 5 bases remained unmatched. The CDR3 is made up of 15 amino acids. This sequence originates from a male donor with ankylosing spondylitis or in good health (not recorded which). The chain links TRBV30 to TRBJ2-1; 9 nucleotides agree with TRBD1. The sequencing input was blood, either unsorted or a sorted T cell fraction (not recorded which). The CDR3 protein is CAWSVGDRVNNEQFF. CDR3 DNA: TGTGCCTGGAGTGTGGGGGACAGGGTAAACAATGAGCAGTTCTTC.